This T cell receptor beta chain is drawn from a study of blood T cell repertoires in COVID-19. The wider study: COVID-19 samples, acute and convalescent, were from the United States, Italy and Spain. Sample material is recorded as cDNA or gDNA derived from T cells, B-cell-depleted T cells, or PBMCs.

Per the original data handling: It was from reference gene primer amplification that nucleated cell counts were estimated. Profiling relied on immunoSEQ multiplex PCR, and the TCRdb table lists in-frame clones only, not all of them. V and J calls and clone size are given by that table; D and trimming were obtained from the DNA. The table lists roughly 280,000 clones, around 87% of them singletons. V lost 4 bases, J lost 8 bases, and 13 bases lay in between. Germline CDR1 SGHTS, CDR2 YDEGEE. CDR3 length: 13 residues. The TCR comes from a woman in her forties or fifties who had recovered from COVID-19. This chain joins TRBV5-8 and TRBJ2-1, with a weak D call TRBD1 (5 bases). Sequencing was done on a sample of peripheral blood. The CDR3 coding sequence is TGTGCCAGCAGCCAAGACAGTTGGTATGAGCAGTTCTTC. Protein product: CASSQDSWYEQFF. The variable domain in full, with the rest retrieved from reference TRBV5-8 and TRBJ2-1, is EAGVTQSPTHLIKTRGQQATLRCSPISGHTSVYWYQQALGLGLQFLLWYDEGEERNRGNFPPRFSGRQFPNYSSELNVNALELEDSALYLCASSQDSWYEQFFGPGTRLTVL.